The next 21 T cell receptor beta chains were all read from a single sample in a study of blood T cells in healthy people across ages. The use of a sample-barcoded 5' primer and a J-beta primer mix characterized a second PCR of about 6 to 11 cycles. TCRdb itself ran the 5' RACE reads through MiXCR, one entry per CDR3 protein. The data contain around 1,500,000 distinct CDR3 sequences, 28% of them singletons. Sequencing was carried out using blood. The receptors shown here come from a woman aged 25 to 39 in good health.

This clonotype was observed many times. In DNA, the CDR3 is TGCAGCGCCTGCGGCGACTTCAATGAGCAGTTCTTC. This gives the protein CSACGDFNEQFF. The chain links TRBV29-1 to TRBJ2-1; D unclear. The V end was cut by 7 bases, the J end by 6 bases, with 13 bases between. Per germline, CDR1 SQVTM and CDR2 ANQGSEA. The CDR3 has 12 amino acids.

The chain is built from TRBV5-1 and TRBJ1-2, with D possibly TRBD1 on 5 matching bases. In germline, CDR1 is SGHRS, CDR2 YFSETQ. This CDR3 is 16 amino acids long. V was pared by 4 bases and J by 6 bases, with 22 bases between. CDR3 in amino acids: CASSPSRGLLGDGYTF. In nucleotides, the CDR3 is TGCGCCAGCAGCCCCTCGAGGGGACTCCTGGGGGATGGCTACACCTTC.

The chain employs TRBV12-3 or TRBV12-4 and TRBJ1-1; tentatively, D is TRBD1 (5 bases). This CDR3 region has 14 residues. V was cut by 8 bases and J by 1 base, with 14 bases left in between. The CDR3 nucleotides are TGTGCCAGCCGCGGGGGAATTTGGAACACTGAAGCTTTCTTT. It codes for CASRGGIWNTEAFF.

CDR3 DNA: TGTGCCAGCAGCACAGCGGGATCTAACACAGATACGCAGTATTTT. Its translation is CASSTAGSNTDTQYF. J is TRBJ2-3 and V is TRBV6-2 or TRBV6-3; the match to TRBD2 covers 7 bases. The CDR3 length is 15 residues. Germline V gene sequence: CDR1 MNHEY, CDR2 SVGEGT. V was pared by 6 bases and J by 2 bases, with 8 bases of the junction left unmatched.

A few counts support this clonotype. The chain carries TRBV2 and TRBJ2-7; maybe TRBD2 (6 bases). Trimming left V 3 bases short and J 5 bases short, with 11 bases between. Germline V lookup: CDR1 SNHLY, CDR2 FYNNEI. This CDR3 has 13 residues. The CDR3 coding sequence is TGTGCCAGCAGTGAGGAGGGGTTCAACGAGCAGTACTTC. This codes for CASSEEGFNEQYF. Filled out from reference TRBV2 and TRBJ2-7, the complete variable domain reads EPEVTQTPSHQVTQMGQEVILRCVPISNHLYFYWYRQILGQKVEFLVSFYNNEISEKSEIFDDQFSVERPDGSNFTLKIRSTKLEDSAMYFCASSEEGFNEQYFGPGTRLTVT.

This chain uses TRBV2 with TRBJ2-1; TRBD1 is a possible D gene (5 bases). The CDR3 loop spans 14 amino acids. The germline gives CDR1 SNHLY, CDR2 FYNNEI. The ends were cut back, 6 bases at V and 9 bases at J, with 18 bases in the middle. In nucleotides, the CDR3 is TGTGCCAGCAGGGTCGACAGCTTTTGGGGTGAGCAGTTCTTC. Translated, it gives CASRVDSFWGEQFF.

This chain links TRBV7-2 with TRBJ2-1; TRBD2 might be the D (6 bases). CDR3 length equals 17 residues. In germline, CDR1 is SGHTA, CDR2 FQGNSA. Trimming removed 2 bases from V and 0 bases from J, with 14 bases in between. The CDR3 spells CASSLRRETSSYNEQFF. Written as DNA, the CDR3 is TGTGCCAGCAGCTTAAGGAGGGAGACAAGCTCCTACAATGAGCAGTTCTTC. The variable domain in full, completed from reference TRBV7-2 and TRBJ2-1, reads GAGVSQSPSNKVTEKGKDVELRCDPISGHTALYWYRQSLGQGLEFLIYFQGNSAPDKSGLPSDRFSAERTGGSVSTLTIQRTQQEDSAVYLCASSLRRETSSYNEQFFGPGTRLTVL.

This clonotype was counted between two and nine times. The chain uses TRBV2 and TRBJ2-3, with no clear D. The CDR3 runs to 15 residues. The V and J ends lost 3 bases and 3 bases respectively, with 13 bases between them. Germline V gene data show CDR1 as SNHLY and CDR2 as FYNNEI. The CDR3 loop is CASSEALGWTDTQYF. Written as DNA, the CDR3 is TGTGCCAGCAGTGAGGCCCTAGGCTGGACAGATACGCAGTATTTT.

The V and J genes are TRBV7-2 and TRBJ2-1, with TRBD1 matching 7 bases. Germline trimming cut 3 bases from V and 10 bases from J; bases unmatched to any gene: 9. Looked up from germline, CDR1 is SGHTA and CDR2 is FQGNSA. The CDR3 has 14 amino acids. The CDR3 region has the DNA TGTGCCAGCAGCTTTAAGAACCGGGACAGCGAGCAGTTCTTC. Translation: CASSFKNRDSEQFF.

This clonotype was found a few times. J is TRBJ1-1 and V is TRBV20-1, with no clear D. CDR1 DFQATT and CDR2 SNEGSKA come from the germline V gene (reference sequence). This CDR3 is built from 12 residues. Trimming took 6 bases from V and 5 from J, leaving 13 bases between them. Written as DNA, the CDR3 is TGCAGTGCCTATACCGAAAGAACTGAAGCTTTCTTT. It encodes CSAYTERTEAFF.

This clonotype has only a few counts. The chain combines TRBV20-1 with TRBJ2-5; tentative D call: TRBD1 (6 bases). The CDR3 loop spans 13 amino acids. Per germline, CDR1 DFQATT and CDR2 SNEGSKA (reference sequence). The V end lost 8 bases, the J end lost 5 bases, and 18 bases lay between the germline ends. CDR3 protein: CSSVDRMIETQYF. CDR3 coding DNA: TGCAGTTCCGTCGACAGGATGATCGAGACCCAGTACTTC.

This rearrangement joins TRBV12-3 or TRBV12-4 to TRBJ2-3; a possible D gene is TRBD2 (6 bases). There are 13 residues in the CDR3. Trimming pared 2 bases from V and 14 bases from J, leaving 17 bases between. DNA for the CDR3: TGTGCCAGCAGTTTAACCGGTATCGGGAGTGCGTATTTT. Translating gives CASSLTGIGSAYF.

For this clonotype: A much more abundant neighbour one base away suggests this may be a read error. The chain combines TRBV12-3 or TRBV12-4 with TRBJ2-7; D perhaps matches TRBD1 (7 bases). The length of the CDR3 is 12 residues. The CDR3 here is CAGSVTGREQYF. The CDR3 nucleotides are TGTGCCGGCAGTGTGACAGGGAGGGAGCAGTACTTC.

About this clonotype: A read error is possible here, since a much larger clone lies one base away. V is TRBV24-1 and J is TRBJ2-5; possibly TRBD1 for D (6 bases). The CDR3 runs to 14 residues. The germline V and J ends were trimmed by 7 bases and 4 bases, with 15 bases remaining between them. CDR1 and CDR2 (germline): KGHDR, SFDVKD. CDR3 sequence (DNA): TGTGCCACCAGGGATGCAGGGGCAGGAGAGACCCAGTACTTC. Translation: CATRDAGAGETQYF.

Comments on this clonotype: One end of the junction does not line up with germline, which may come from a read error. This chain uses TRBV12-3 or TRBV12-4 with TRBJ2-3; perhaps TRBD1 as D (6 bases). There are 12 residues in the CDR3. CDR3 residues: CAGRGITDTQYF. For the CDR3, the DNA is TGTGCCGGCAGGGGAATAACAGATACGCAGTATTTT.

This clonotype was detected only a few times. At one end, the junction sequence differs from germline, possibly due to a read error. The CDR3 region has the DNA TGTAGCGTGGGGAGGATTAGCGGGAGAGGTAACGAGCAGTACTTC. Translation: CSVGRISGRGNEQYF. The chain couples TRBV29-1 to TRBJ2-7; the match to TRBD2 covers 9 bases. CDR1 and CDR2 from the germline V gene are SQVTM and ANQGSEA. The CDR3 spans 15 residues.

This clonotype was picked up a small number of times. J is TRBJ2-7 and V is TRBV13, with a possible D match to TRBD2 (5 bases). This CDR3 spans 16 amino acids. Germline V gene data show CDR1 as PRHDT and CDR2 as FYEKMQ (reference sequence). The V and J ends lost 0 bases and 2 bases respectively, with 14 bases between them. DNA for the CDR3: TGTGCCAGCAGCTTAGGCCGAAGTGACGGGACCTACGAGCAGTACTTC. Its translation is CASSLGRSDGTYEQYF. The full variable domain, with the rest looked up from reference TRBV13 and TRBJ2-7, is AAGVIQSPRHLIKEKRETATLKCYPIPRHDTVYWYQQGPGQDPQFLISFYEKMQSDKGSIPDRFSAQQFSDYHSELNMSSLELGDSALYFCASSLGRSDGTYEQYFGPGTRLTVT.

This clonotype was found a few times. V usage is TRBV9 and J usage is TRBJ2-1, with TRBD1 identical over 7 bases. Germline CDR1 SGDLS, CDR2 YYNGEE. J gave up 7 bases and V 2 bases, and 6 bases lay outside the gene matches. The CDR3 spans 14 residues. The CDR3 sequence is CASSVTGVANEQFF. For the CDR3, the DNA is TGTGCCAGCAGCGTTACAGGGGTAGCGAATGAGCAGTTCTTC.

Notes on this clonotype: Relative to the germline gene, one junction end is altered; a read error may explain this. CDR3 bases: TGTGCCAGCAGCCGCTTCGCTAGGGCCGGTGAGCTGTTTTTT. As protein: CASSRFARAGELFF. V is TRBV11-2 and J is TRBJ2-2; D not certain. This CDR3 comprises 14 residues. Per germline, CDR1 SGHAT and CDR2 FQNNGV.

The table lists this clonotype with many counts. This chain uses TRBV29-1 with TRBJ2-3, with D possibly matching TRBD2 (5 bases). Per the germline V gene, CDR1 is SQVTM and CDR2 is ANQGSEA. V lost 3 bases, J lost 6 bases, and 10 bases lay in between. The CDR3 is 12 residues long. DNA for the CDR3: TGCAGCGTTGAGTCGGAGGTGGATACGCAGTATTTT. Residues: CSVESEVDTQYF.

This clonotype was observed many times. V usage is TRBV20-1 and J usage is TRBJ2-5; TRBD1 matches at 8 bases. CDR3 length: 15 amino acids. Germline CDR1 reads DFQATT; CDR2 reads SNEGSKA (reference sequence). With V trimmed by 1 base and J by 9 bases, 13 bases remained unmatched. The CDR3 coding sequence is TGCAGTGCTAGAGCAGGGACAGGACCCCAGTCGCCCCAGTACTTC. Translated, it gives CSARAGTGPQSPQYF.